This record looks at one T cell receptor beta chain sequence and its context. The sample comes from a study of blood T cell repertoires in COVID-19. The protocol was immunoSEQ multiplex PCR, while the TCRdb copy is restricted to in-frame clones and leaves out a portion. The table records roughly 340,000 clones, about 89% of them present only once. The CDR3 consists of 16 residues. CDR1 SGDLS and CDR2 YYNGEE come from the germline V gene. J lost 3 bases, V lost 0 bases, and 7 bases had no gene match. V and J are TRBV9 and TRBJ2-3, with TRBD2 identical over 7 bases. Sequencing was done on a sample of peripheral blood. The sequence was collected from a woman in her twenties or thirties with COVID-19, enrolled during active disease. The CDR3 region is CASSVGVSGETDTQYF. The CDR3 region has the DNA TGTGCCAGCAGCGTAGGGGTCAGCGGGGAGACAGATACGCAGTATTTT.